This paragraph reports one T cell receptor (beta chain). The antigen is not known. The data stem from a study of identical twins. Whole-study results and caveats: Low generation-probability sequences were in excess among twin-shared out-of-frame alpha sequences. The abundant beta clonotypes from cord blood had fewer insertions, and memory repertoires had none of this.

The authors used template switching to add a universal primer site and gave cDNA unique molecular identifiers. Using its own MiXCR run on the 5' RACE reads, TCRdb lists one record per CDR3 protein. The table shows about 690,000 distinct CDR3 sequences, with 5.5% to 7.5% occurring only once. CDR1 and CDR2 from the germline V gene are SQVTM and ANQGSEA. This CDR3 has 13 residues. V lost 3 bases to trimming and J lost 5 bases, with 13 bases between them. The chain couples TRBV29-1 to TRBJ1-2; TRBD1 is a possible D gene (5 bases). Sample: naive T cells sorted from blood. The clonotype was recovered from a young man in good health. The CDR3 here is CSVDRGTGYGYTF. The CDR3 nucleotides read TGCAGCGTTGACCGGGGGACGGGATATGGCTACACCTTC. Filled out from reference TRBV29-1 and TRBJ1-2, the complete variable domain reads SAVISQKPSRDICQRGTSLTIQCQVDSQVTMMFWYRQQPGQSLTLIATANQGSEATYESGFVIDKFPISRPNLTFSTLTVSNMSPEDSSIYLCSVDRGTGYGYTFGSGTRLTVV.